This TCR beta chain was sequenced for a study of response to subunit inactivated influenza vaccine. TCRdb called the RT-PCR reads again in MiXCR, with one record for every CDR3 protein. Of under 800,000 distinct CDR3 sequences in the sample, approximately 15% are singletons; the top ten hold around 7.3%. Study-level results: T cells newly recruited by each seasonal influenza vaccination are few, the authors suggested.

In regard to this clonotype: Its antigen is not known.

V lost 9 bases and J 7 bases, leaving 18 bases between the germline ends. Germline CDR1 and CDR2: LGHNA and YNFKEQ. CDR3 length: 13 amino acids. Specimen: PBMCs from blood, collected 14 days before vaccination. The receptor's source is a man aged 50-59 years who received an inactivated influenza vaccine. V is TRBV4-2 and J is TRBJ2-5; a possible D gene is TRBD2 (5 bases). The CDR3 sequence is CARGGGHVTTQYF. In DNA, the CDR3 is TGTGCCAGGGGCGGCGGGCACGTTACGACCCAGTACTTC.